These T cell receptor beta chains were read from a single sample in a study of a mutant IDH1 vaccine in newly diagnosed glioma. Profiling relied on immunoSEQ multiplex PCR, and the TCRdb table lists in-frame clones only, not all of them. Among about 27,000 clones, 65% to 80% were seen once, and the ten largest hold about 7.9%. For these TCRs, the target antigens are not known. Sample: PBMCs, taken from a glioma patient whose treatment included an IDH1 peptide vaccine. These receptors originate from a man aged 50 or older with glioma. Each CDR3 is given with its conserved first and last residue. Each record gives: D gene, clone size, J gene, V gene, CDR3 protein, CDR3 DNA. A D gene is named only where the DNA matches it firmly. For some rows the clone size is stated as once, few or many, or as a class when expanded; others skip it.

D: TRBD1
size: .
J: TRBJ2-7
V: TRBV2
CDR3: CASDPGQGVNEQYF
DNA: TGTGCCAGCGACCCGGGACAGGGGGTTAACGAGCAGTACTTC

D: .
size: .
J: TRBJ1-1
V: TRBV27
CDR3: CASRFLGGNTEAFF
DNA: TGTGCCAGCAGATTCCTAGGGGGGAACACTGAAGCTTTCTTT

D: .
size: .
J: TRBJ2-1
V: TRBV30
CDR3: CAWGDPGSYNEQFF
DNA: TGTGCCTGGGGCGATCCGGGATCGTATAATGAGCAGTTCTTC

D: .
size: .
J: TRBJ2-3
V: TRBV4-1
CDR3: CASSQDQTRATQYF
DNA: TGCGCCAGCAGCCAAGATCAGACTAGAGCTACGCAGTATTTT

D: .
size: .
J: TRBJ2-7
V: TRBV6-5
CDR3: CASSRDHEQYF
DNA: TGTGCCAGCAGCAGGGACCACGAGCAGTACTTC

D: TRBD1
size: few
J: TRBJ1-1
V: TRBV18
CDR3: CASSIRERQGNMNTEAFF
DNA: TGTGCCAGCTCAATCCGCGAGAGACAGGGGAACATGAACACTGAAGCTTTCTTT

D: .
size: .
J: TRBJ2-5
V: TRBV7-6
CDR3: CASSLANRAYRWDQETQYF
DNA: TGTGCCAGCAGCTTAGCGAACAGGGCTTATAGATGGGATCAAGAGACCCAGTACTTC

D: .
size: .
J: TRBJ1-3
V: TRBV9
CDR3: CASSSASGTVGNTIYF
DNA: TGTGCCAGCAGTTCCGCTTCCGGGACTGTTGGAAACACCATATATTTT

D: .
size: .
J: TRBJ2-5
V: TRBV6-6
CDR3: CASSYVQQETQYF
DNA: TGTGCCAGCAGTTACGTACAGCAAGAGACCCAGTACTTC

D: .
size: .
J: TRBJ1-3
V: TRBV6-1
CDR3: CASSPQGSSGNTIYF
DNA: TGTGCCAGCAGCCCCCAAGGCTCCTCTGGAAACACCATATATTTT

D: TRBD2
size: .
J: TRBJ2-1
V: TRBV2
CDR3: CANSIAGDPNNEQFF
DNA: TGTGCCAACTCGATAGCGGGGGACCCAAACAATGAGCAGTTCTTC

D: TRBD1
size: once
J: TRBJ2-7
V: TRBV27
CDR3: CASSFDRVGYEQYF
DNA: TGTGCCAGCAGTTTCGACAGGGTGGGCTACGAGCAGTACTTC

D: .
size: .
J: TRBJ2-2
V: TRBV11-3
CDR3: CASSLVRGGRDTGELFF
DNA: TGTGCCAGCAGCTTAGTCCGCGGTGGTAGAGATACCGGGGAGCTGTTTTTT

D: TRBD2
size: .
J: TRBJ2-3
V: TRBV7-2
CDR3: CASSFGAGGGTDTQYF
DNA: TGTGCCAGCAGCTTCGGCGCGGGGGGGGGCACAGATACGCAGTATTTT

D: .
size: .
J: TRBJ1-2
V: TRBV5-4
CDR3: CASSLVNYGNYGYTF
DNA: TGTGCCAGCAGCTTGGTTAACTATGGTAACTATGGCTACACCTTC

D: .
size: once
J: TRBJ2-7
V: TRBV5-1
CDR3: CASSLDGNSYEQYF
DNA: TGCGCCAGCAGCTTGGACGGGAACTCCTACGAGCAGTACTTC

D: TRBD1
size: once
J: TRBJ2-7
V: TRBV7-3
CDR3: CASSSNRGEQYF
DNA: TGTGCCAGCAGCTCTAACAGGGGTGAGCAGTACTTC

D: .
size: few
J: TRBJ1-1
V: TRBV28
CDR3: CASRPPEGRGATEAFF
DNA: TGTGCCAGCAGACCCCCCGAGGGCCGCGGGGCCACTGAAGCTTTCTTT

D: .
size: .
J: TRBJ2-1
V: TRBV5-4
CDR3: CASSLDLNEQFF
DNA: TGTGCCAGCAGTTTGGACCTCAATGAGCAGTTCTTC

D: .
size: .
J: TRBJ2-3
V: TRBV5-1
CDR3: CASSLEDRVGKADTQYF
DNA: TGCGCCAGCAGCTTGGAAGACCGGGTGGGGAAGGCAGATACGCAGTATTTT

D: TRBD1
size: .
J: TRBJ2-7
V: TRBV18
CDR3: CASSPIRQGLSDEQYF
DNA: TGTGCCAGCTCACCAATCCGACAGGGCCTTTCGGACGAGCAGTACTTC

D: .
size: .
J: TRBJ2-2
V: TRBV9
CDR3: CASSVRAGLNTGELFF
DNA: TGTGCCAGCAGCGTACGGGCGGGATTAAACACCGGGGAGCTGTTTTTT

D: .
size: .
J: TRBJ2-2
V: TRBV10-3
CDR3: CAISGGDNTGELFF
DNA: TGTGCCATCAGTGGGGGAGATAACACCGGGGAGCTGTTTTTT

D: TRBD1
size: .
J: TRBJ1-1
V: TRBV28
CDR3: CASSLTGAEAFF
DNA: TGTGCCAGCAGCCTTACAGGGGCTGAAGCTTTCTTT

D: .
size: .
J: TRBJ1-6
V: TRBV25-1
CDR3: CASRSLGTGDNSPLHF
DNA: TGTGCCAGCAGGAGCCTCGGGACGGGAGATAATTCACCCCTCCACTTT

D: .
size: .
J: TRBJ1-5
V: TRBV19
CDR3: CASSGQGLSNQPQHF
DNA: TGTGCCAGTAGTGGCCAGGGACTTAGCAATCAGCCCCAGCATTTT

D: .
size: .
J: TRBJ1-5
V: TRBV4-1
CDR3: CASSQDRSAAQHF
DNA: TGCGCCAGCAGCCAAGATCGATCCGCGGCCCAGCATTTT

D: .
size: medium-sized
J: TRBJ2-1
V: TRBV11-2
CDR3: CASSLVIRGSGEQFF
DNA: TGTGCCAGCAGCTTAGTTATTAGGGGTTCGGGTGAGCAGTTCTTC

D: TRBD2
size: .
J: TRBJ2-1
V: TRBV6-5
CDR3: CASSYYGRAYNEQFF
DNA: TGTGCCAGCAGTTACTACGGGAGGGCCTACAATGAGCAGTTCTTC

D: .
size: .
J: TRBJ2-7
V: TRBV30
CDR3: CAWTPGAKGYEQYF
DNA: TGTGCCTGGACTCCGGGGGCGAAGGGGTACGAGCAGTACTTC

D: TRBD1
size: .
J: TRBJ2-5
V: TRBV5-1
CDR3: CASSPGTGVGETQYF
DNA: TGCGCCAGCAGCCCTGGGACAGGGGTAGGAGAGACCCAGTACTTC

D: .
size: .
J: TRBJ2-2
V: TRBV15
CDR3: CATSSDTGELFF
DNA: TGTGCCACCAGCAGTGACACCGGGGAGCTGTTTTTT

D: .
size: .
J: TRBJ2-7
V: TRBV6-5
CDR3: CASTERTGHEQYF
DNA: TGTGCCAGCACAGAGCGAACCGGCCACGAGCAGTACTTC

D: .
size: .
J: TRBJ2-1
V: TRBV19
CDR3: CASSTDSSSYNEQFF
DNA: TGTGCCAGTAGTACTGACTCAAGCTCCTACAATGAGCAGTTCTTC

D: .
size: few
J: TRBJ1-2
V: TRBV11-3
CDR3: CASSLQDIYGYTF
DNA: TGTGCCAGCAGCCTACAGGATATCTATGGCTACACCTTC

D: .
size: .
J: TRBJ2-5
V: TRBV29-1
CDR3: CSASGETQYF
DNA: TGCAGCGCATCAGGGGAGACCCAGTACTTC

D: TRBD1
size: .
J: TRBJ2-2
V: TRBV7-9
CDR3: CASSLIPDRVSSGELFF
DNA: TGTGCCAGCAGCTTAATTCCGGACAGGGTATCTTCCGGGGAGCTGTTTTTT

D: .
size: .
J: TRBJ2-3
V: TRBV7-9
CDR3: CASSLISTDTQYF
DNA: TGTGCCAGCAGCTTAATTAGCACAGATACGCAGTATTTT

D: TRBD1
size: .
J: TRBJ1-2
V: TRBV2
CDR3: CASSSSVGTDYGYTF
DNA: TGTGCCAGCAGTTCTTCAGTCGGGACAGACTATGGCTACACCTTC

D: .
size: .
J: TRBJ1-5
V: TRBV29-1
CDR3: CSVASGAVNQPQHF
DNA: TGCAGCGTTGCATCCGGCGCGGTGAATCAGCCCCAGCATTTT